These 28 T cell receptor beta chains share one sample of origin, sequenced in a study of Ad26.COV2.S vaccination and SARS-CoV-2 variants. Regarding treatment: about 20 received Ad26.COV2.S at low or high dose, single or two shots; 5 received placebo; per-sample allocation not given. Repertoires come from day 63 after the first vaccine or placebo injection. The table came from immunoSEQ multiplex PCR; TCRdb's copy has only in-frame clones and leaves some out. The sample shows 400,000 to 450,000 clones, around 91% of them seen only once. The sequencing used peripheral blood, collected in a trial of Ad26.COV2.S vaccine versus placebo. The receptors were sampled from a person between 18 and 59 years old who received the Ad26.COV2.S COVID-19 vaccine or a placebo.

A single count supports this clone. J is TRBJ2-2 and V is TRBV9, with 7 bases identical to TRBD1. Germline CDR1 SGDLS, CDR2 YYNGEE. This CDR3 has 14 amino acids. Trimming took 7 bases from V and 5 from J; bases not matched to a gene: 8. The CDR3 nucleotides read TGTGCCAGCCGTCGACAGGGTGAAACCGGGGAGCTGTTTTTT. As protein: CASRRQGETGELFF.

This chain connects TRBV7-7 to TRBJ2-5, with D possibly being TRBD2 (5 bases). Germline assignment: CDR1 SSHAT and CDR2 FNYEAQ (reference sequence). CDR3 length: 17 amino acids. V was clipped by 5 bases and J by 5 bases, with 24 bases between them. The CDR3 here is CASSQADGGPKGETQYF. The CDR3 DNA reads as TGTGCCAGCAGCCAAGCCGACGGAGGACCGAAGGGCGAGACCCAGTACTTC. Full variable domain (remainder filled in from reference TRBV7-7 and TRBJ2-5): GAGVSQSPRYKVTKRGQDVTLRCDPISSHATLYWYQQALGQGPEFLTYFNYEAQPDKSGLPSDRFSAERPEGSISTLTIQRTEQRDSAMYRCASSQADGGPKGETQYFGPGTRLLVL.

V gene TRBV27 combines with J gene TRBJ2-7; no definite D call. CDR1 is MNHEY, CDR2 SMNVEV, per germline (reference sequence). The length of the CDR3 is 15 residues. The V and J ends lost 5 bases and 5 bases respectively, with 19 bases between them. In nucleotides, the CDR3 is TGTGCCAGCAGTCCCCTCCCCCAAATTGGCAACGAGCAGTACTTC. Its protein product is CASSPLPQIGNEQYF.

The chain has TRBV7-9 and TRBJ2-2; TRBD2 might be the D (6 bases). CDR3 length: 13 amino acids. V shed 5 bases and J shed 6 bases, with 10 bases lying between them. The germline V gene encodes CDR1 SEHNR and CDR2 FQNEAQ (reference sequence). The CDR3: CASSDGRAGELFF. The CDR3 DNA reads TGTGCCAGCAGCGACGGGAGAGCCGGGGAGCTGTTTTTT.

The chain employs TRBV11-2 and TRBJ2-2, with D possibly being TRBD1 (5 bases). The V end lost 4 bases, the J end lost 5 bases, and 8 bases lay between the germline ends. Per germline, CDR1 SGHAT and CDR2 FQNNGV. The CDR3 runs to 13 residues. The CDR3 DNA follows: TGTGCCAGCAGCTCACAGGTGACCGGGGAGCTGTTTTTT. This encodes CASSSQVTGELFF.

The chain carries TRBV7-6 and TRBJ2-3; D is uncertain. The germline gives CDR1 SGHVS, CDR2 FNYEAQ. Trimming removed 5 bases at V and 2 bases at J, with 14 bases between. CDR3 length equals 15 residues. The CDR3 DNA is TGTGCCAGCAGCCCACAAGCGAGTGACACAGATACGCAGTATTTT. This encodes CASSPQASDTDTQYF.

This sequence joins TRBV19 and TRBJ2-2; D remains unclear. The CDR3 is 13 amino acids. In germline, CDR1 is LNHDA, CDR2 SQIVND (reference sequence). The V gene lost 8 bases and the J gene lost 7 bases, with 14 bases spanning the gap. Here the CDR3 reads CASSPPGYGELFF. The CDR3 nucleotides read TGTGCCAGTTCGCCCCCGGGCTACGGGGAGCTGTTTTTT.

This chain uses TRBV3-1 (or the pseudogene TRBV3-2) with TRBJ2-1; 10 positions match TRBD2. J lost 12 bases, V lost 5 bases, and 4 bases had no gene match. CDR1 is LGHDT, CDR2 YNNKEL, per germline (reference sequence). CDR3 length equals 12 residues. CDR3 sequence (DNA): TGTGCCAGCAGCGAGCGGGAGGGCCTGCAGTTCTTC. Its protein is CASSEREGLQFF.

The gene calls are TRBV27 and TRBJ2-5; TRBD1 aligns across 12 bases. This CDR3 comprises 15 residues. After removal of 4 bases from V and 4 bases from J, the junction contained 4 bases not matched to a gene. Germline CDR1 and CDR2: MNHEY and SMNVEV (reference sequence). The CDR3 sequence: CASSSPGQGAETQYF. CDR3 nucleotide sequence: TGTGCCAGCAGTTCCCCGGGACAGGGGGCAGAGACCCAGTACTTC.

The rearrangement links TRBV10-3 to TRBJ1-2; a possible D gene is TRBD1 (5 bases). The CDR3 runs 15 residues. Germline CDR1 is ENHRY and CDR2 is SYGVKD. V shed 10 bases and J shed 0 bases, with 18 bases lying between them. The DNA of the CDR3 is TGTGCCACGGGATTGGGGGTTCTAGCTAACTATGGCTACACCTTC. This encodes CATGLGVLANYGYTF.

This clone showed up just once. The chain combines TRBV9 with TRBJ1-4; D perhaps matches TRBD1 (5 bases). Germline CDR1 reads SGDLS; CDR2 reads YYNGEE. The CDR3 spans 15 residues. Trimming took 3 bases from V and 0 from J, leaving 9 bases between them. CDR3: CASSARDATNEKLFF. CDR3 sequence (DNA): TGTGCCAGCAGCGCCAGGGATGCAACTAATGAAAAACTGTTTTTT.

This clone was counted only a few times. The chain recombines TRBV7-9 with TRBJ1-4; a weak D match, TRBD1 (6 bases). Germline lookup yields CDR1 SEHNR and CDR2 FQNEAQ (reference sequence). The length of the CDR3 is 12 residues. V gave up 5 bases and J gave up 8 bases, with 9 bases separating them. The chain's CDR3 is CASSRGGEKLFF. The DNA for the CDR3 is TGTGCCAGCAGCCGAGGGGGAGAAAAACTGTTTTTT.

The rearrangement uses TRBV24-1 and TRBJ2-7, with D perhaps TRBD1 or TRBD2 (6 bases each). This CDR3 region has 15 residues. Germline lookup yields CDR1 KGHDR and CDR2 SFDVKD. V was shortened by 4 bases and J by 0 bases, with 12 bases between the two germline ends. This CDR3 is CATSESGASSYEQYF. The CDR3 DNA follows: TGTGCCACCAGTGAGTCGGGGGCTTCCTCCTACGAGCAGTACTTC.

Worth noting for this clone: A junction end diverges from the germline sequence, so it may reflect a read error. The CDR3 region is CCGSTDTQYF. CDR3 DNA: TGTTGCGGGAGCACAGATACGCAGTATTTT. The gene calls are TRBV20-1 and TRBJ2-3; tentatively, D is TRBD2 (5 bases). Germline loops: CDR1 DFQATT, CDR2 SNEGSKA (reference sequence). The CDR3 runs to 10 residues.

CDR3 residues: CASSFPSRTVSSYEQYF. The CDR3 DNA is TGTGCCAGCAGTTTTCCATCCCGGACAGTATCTTCCTACGAGCAGTACTTC. The V and J genes are TRBV28 and TRBJ2-7, with D possibly TRBD1 on 6 matching bases. The CDR3 extends over 17 amino acids. Trimming removed 3 bases at V and 1 base at J, with 19 bases between. In germline, CDR1 is MDHEN, CDR2 SYDVKM.

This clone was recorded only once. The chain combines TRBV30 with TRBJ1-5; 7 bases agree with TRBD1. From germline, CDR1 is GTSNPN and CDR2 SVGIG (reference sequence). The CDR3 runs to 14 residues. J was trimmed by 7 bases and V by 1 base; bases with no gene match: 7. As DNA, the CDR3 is TGTGCCTGGAGTGGCGGGACAGTGGGACAGCCCCAGCATTTT. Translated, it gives CAWSGGTVGQPQHF.

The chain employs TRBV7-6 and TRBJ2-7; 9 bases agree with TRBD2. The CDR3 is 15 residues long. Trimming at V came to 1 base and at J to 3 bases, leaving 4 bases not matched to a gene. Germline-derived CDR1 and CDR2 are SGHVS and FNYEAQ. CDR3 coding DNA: TGTGCCAGCAGCTTAGGGGGTAGCGGGAGCTACGAGCAGTACTTC. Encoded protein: CASSLGGSGSYEQYF.

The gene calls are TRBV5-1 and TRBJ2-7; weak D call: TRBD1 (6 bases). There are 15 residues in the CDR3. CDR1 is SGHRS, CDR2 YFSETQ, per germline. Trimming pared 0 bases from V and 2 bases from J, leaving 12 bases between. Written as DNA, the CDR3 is TGCGCCAGCAGCTTGGAAGGGGGAGCACCCTACGAGCAGTACTTC. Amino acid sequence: CASSLEGGAPYEQYF.

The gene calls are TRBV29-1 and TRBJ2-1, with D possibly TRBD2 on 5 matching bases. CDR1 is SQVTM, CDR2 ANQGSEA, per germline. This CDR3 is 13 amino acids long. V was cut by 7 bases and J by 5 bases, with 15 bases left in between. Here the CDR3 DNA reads TGCAGCGCACAGAAAGATAGCGACAATGAGCAGTTCTTC. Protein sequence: CSAQKDSDNEQFF.

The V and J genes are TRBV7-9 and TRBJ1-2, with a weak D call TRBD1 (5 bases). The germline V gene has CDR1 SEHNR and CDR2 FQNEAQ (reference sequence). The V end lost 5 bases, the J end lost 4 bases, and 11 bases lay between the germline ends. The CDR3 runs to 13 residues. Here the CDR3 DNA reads TGTGCCAGCAGCCATGGGGGTCTCTATGGCTACACCTTC. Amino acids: CASSHGGLYGYTF.

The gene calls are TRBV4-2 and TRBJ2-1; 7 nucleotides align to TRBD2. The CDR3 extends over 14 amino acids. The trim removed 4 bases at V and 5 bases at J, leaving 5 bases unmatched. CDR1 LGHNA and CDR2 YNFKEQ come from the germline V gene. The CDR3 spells CASSRGTNNNEQFF. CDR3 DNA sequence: TGTGCCAGCAGCCGGGGGACTAACAACAATGAGCAGTTCTTC.

The DNA of the CDR3 is TGTGCCAGCAGCCCTTACCAACAGGGGAACACTGAAGCTTTCTTT. Translation gives CASSPYQQGNTEAFF. The rearrangement links TRBV7-8 to TRBJ1-1; tentative D call: TRBD1 (6 bases). Germline CDR1 SGHVS, CDR2 FQNEAQ. The CDR3 runs 15 residues. V lost 5 bases and J lost 1, with 14 bases in between.

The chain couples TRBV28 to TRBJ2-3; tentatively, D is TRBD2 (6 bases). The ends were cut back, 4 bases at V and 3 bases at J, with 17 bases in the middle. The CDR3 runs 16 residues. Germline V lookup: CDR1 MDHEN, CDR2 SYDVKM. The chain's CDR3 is CASSSPGGTGTDTQYF. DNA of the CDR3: TGTGCCAGCAGTTCCCCCGGCGGGACGGGAACAGATACGCAGTATTTT.

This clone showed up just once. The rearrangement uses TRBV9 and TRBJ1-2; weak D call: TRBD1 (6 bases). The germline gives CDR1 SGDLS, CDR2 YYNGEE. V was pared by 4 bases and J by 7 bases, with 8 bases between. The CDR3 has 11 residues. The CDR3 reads CASSTRGGYTF. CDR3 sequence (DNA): TGTGCCAGCAGCACCAGGGGTGGCTACACCTTC. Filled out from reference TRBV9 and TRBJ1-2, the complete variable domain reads DSGVTQTPKHLITATGQRVTLRCSPRSGDLSVYWYQQSLDQGLQFLIQYYNGEERAKGNILERFSAQQFPDLHSELNLSSLELGDSALYFCASSTRGGYTFGSGTRLTVV.

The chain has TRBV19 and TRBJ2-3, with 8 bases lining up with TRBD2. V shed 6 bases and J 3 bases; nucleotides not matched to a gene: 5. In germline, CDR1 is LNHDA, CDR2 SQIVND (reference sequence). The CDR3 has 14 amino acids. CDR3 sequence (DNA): TGTGCCAGTAGAGAGCGGGAGATGACAGATACGCAGTATTTT. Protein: CASREREMTDTQYF.

CDR3 loop: CASSLGPLHSNQPQHF. The CDR3 DNA sequence: TGTGCCAGCAGCTTGGGGCCCCTCCATAGCAATCAGCCCCAGCATTTT. The rearrangement uses TRBV5-6 and TRBJ1-5; no firm D call. The germline V gene has CDR1 SGHDT and CDR2 YYEEEE. This CDR3 has 16 residues. Trimming left V 0 bases short and J 0 bases short, with 10 bases between.

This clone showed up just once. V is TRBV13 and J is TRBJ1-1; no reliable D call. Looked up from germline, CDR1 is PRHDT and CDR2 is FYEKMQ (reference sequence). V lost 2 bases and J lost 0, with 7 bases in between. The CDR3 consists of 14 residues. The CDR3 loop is CASSLRGLNTEAFF. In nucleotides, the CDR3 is TGTGCCAGCAGCTTAAGAGGGTTGAACACTGAAGCTTTCTTT.

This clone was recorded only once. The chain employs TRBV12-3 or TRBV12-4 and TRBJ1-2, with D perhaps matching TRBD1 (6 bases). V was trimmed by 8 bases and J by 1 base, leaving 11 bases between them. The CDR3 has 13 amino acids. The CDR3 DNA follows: TGTGCCAGCGGACTGGACAGTAACTATGGCTACACCTTC. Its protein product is CASGLDSNYGYTF.